This TCR beta chain was sequenced in a study of OX40 agonist ivuxolimab in advanced cancers. Overall study: Cohort: roughly 80% men, mean age around 55, aged about 20 to 79. Prior anti-PD-1, anti-PD-L1 or anti-CTLA-4 therapy did not bar entry, and 40% to 45% had some.

A note on this clone: Its matching antigen is unknown.

The study's findings and limits: CD8+ T cells showed, on average, more clonal expansion than CD4+ cells.

Patients were excluded for autoimmune disease history or systemic immunosuppression. Sequencing was performed with immunoSEQ multiplex PCR; in TCRdb, only in-frame clones are kept and a portion is missing. The sample holds 55,000 to 75,000 clones, roughly 84% seen once. Germline assignment: CDR1 SNHLY and CDR2 FYNNEI. The CDR3 sequence is 13 residues long. The trim removed 8 bases at V and 6 bases at J, leaving 6 bases unmatched. Specimen: CD4+ or CD8+ T cells sorted from blood, collected in a trial of the OX40 agonist ivuxolimab. The receptor's source is an adult with an advanced solid tumor such as melanoma, head and neck, liver or kidney cancer. V gene TRBV2 combines with J gene TRBJ2-5; 10 bases are a match to TRBD1. In DNA form, the CDR3 reads TGTGCCAGCGGACAGGGGGGAGGAAAGACCCAGTACTTC. Protein product: CASGQGGGKTQYF. Full variable domain (rest looked up from reference TRBV2 and TRBJ2-5): EPEVTQTPSHQVTQMGQEVILRCVPISNHLYFYWYRQILGQKVEFLVSFYNNEISEKSEIFDDQFSVERPDGSNFTLKIRSTKLEDSAMYFCASGQGGGKTQYFGPGTRLLVL.